This T cell receptor (beta chain) was documented in a study of T cells after yellow fever vaccination. The study's findings and limits: Clones that expanded after primary vaccination mostly reappeared after the booster (roughly 95% CD4, 80% to 90% CD8). There was a small share of clonotypes that showed up in both the CD4 and CD8 compartments. FACS-sorted repertoires might harbor abundant contaminating clonotypes from the bulk population.

Points on this clonotype: No antigen is known for it.

TCRdb re-analysed the 5' RACE reads in MiXCR, keeping a single row per CDR3 protein. In the table there are just under 600,000 distinct CDR3 sequences, roughly 14% of which are singletons. The ends were cut back, 5 bases at V and 2 bases at J, with 18 bases in the middle. Per the germline V gene, CDR1 is SGHRS and CDR2 is YFSETQ. The CDR3 has 16 residues. The receptor's source is a man aged 25 to 45 who received the YFV17D yellow fever vaccine. Sequenced material: PBMCs, taken on the day of the yellow fever booster vaccination. This chain uses TRBV5-1 with TRBJ2-3; possible D gene TRBD2, 6 bases. The CDR3, as DNA: TGCGCCAGCAGACCGGGACTGTCCACTAACACAGATACGCAGTATTTT. It specifies CASRPGLSTNTDTQYF.